This T cell receptor (beta chain) was identified in a study of post-analysis software for immune sequencing data. Study as a whole: Patients with relapsing-remitting, secondary progressive and progressive-relapsing multiple sclerosis courses were all represented.

Study-level points and caveats: Patients had higher frequencies than controls of about five TRBV segments, including TRBV5-6, TRBV5-1 and TRBV20-1. Controls' normalized Chao1 diversity significantly exceeded that of multiple sclerosis patients. Samples prepared in the same batch strongly co-clustered by F measure.

Unmatched junction bases numbered 7, after V lost 2 bases and J lost 8 bases. In germline, CDR1 is MNHEY, CDR2 SVGAGI. This CDR3 is built from 14 residues. This clonotype came up a few times. Its antigen is not identified. Researchers reported that TCR beta cDNA libraries carried unique molecular identifiers. One entry per CDR3 protein, called by TCRdb with MiXCR from the PCR reads. The repertoire holds roughly 620,000 distinct CDR3 sequences, with roughly 40% as singletons. The source of this sequence is a girl aged 5-17 years with multiple sclerosis. The chain links TRBV6-5 to TRBJ1-2, with TRBD1 identical over 8 bases. The sample taken for sequencing was blood. CDR3 nucleotides: TGTGCCAGCAGTTACGGACAGGGACTGAAGGGCTACACCTTC. It codes for CASSYGQGLKGYTF.